The 18 T cell receptor beta chains in this list originate from one sample, sequenced in a study of T cell changes during pregnancy in multiple sclerosis. Assay: immunoSEQ multiplex PCR; the TCRdb copy retains only in-frame clones and omits some. The profile shows roughly 70,000 clones, more than 90% of them singletons. The sequences come from peripheral blood, collected in the third trimester of pregnancy. Source of these receptors: a female donor with multiple sclerosis, enrolled in a pregnancy study.

This rearrangement joins TRBV28 to TRBJ1-3; the D gene is possibly TRBD1 (6 bases). Trimming left V 6 bases short and J 3 bases short, with 15 bases between. The CDR3 loop spans 15 amino acids. From germline, CDR1 is MDHEN and CDR2 SYDVKM. CDR3 sequence reads: CASRYTSGVGNTIYF. For the CDR3, the DNA is TGTGCCAGCAGATATACGTCAGGGGTTGGAAACACCATATATTTT.

The chain employs TRBV25-1 and TRBJ2-5; D is perhaps TRBD1 (7 bases). This CDR3 is 12 amino acids long. V was shortened by 7 bases and J by 5 bases, with 11 bases between the two germline ends. The V gene's germline CDR1 is MGHDK and CDR2 SYGVNS. CDR3 in amino acids: CASTGGYETQYF. The CDR3 DNA reads TGTGCCAGCACAGGGGGGTACGAGACCCAGTACTTC.

The chain uses TRBV29-1 and TRBJ1-2, with no clear D. Per the germline V gene, CDR1 is SQVTM and CDR2 is ANQGSEA. Trimming shortened V by 4 bases and J by 0 bases, and 6 bases separated the two germline ends. The CDR3 loop spans 12 amino acids. The CDR3 DNA follows: TGCAGCGTTGCCGGTTCTAACTATGGCTACACCTTC. It codes for CSVAGSNYGYTF.

The V and J genes are TRBV25-1 and TRBJ1-5; no definite D call. V gave up 0 bases and J gave up 6 bases, with 3 bases separating them. This CDR3 is built from 12 residues. Germline-derived CDR1 and CDR2 are MGHDK and SYGVNS. The CDR3: CASSEYGQPQHF. The CDR3 nucleotides are TGTGCCAGCAGTGAATACGGTCAGCCCCAGCATTTT.

The genes are TRBV7-2 and TRBJ1-3, with D possibly TRBD1 on 5 matching bases. This CDR3 is 15 amino acids long. Germline loops: CDR1 SGHTA, CDR2 FQGNSA. The ends were cut back, 5 bases at V and 4 bases at J, with 15 bases in the middle. This CDR3 is CASSPYPGMGNTIYF. The CDR3 coding sequence is TGTGCCAGCAGCCCTTACCCAGGGATGGGAAACACCATATATTTT. The complete variable domain, with remaining parts taken from reference TRBV7-2 and TRBJ1-3, reads GAGVSQSPSNKVTEKGKDVELRCDPISGHTALYWYRQSLGQGLEFLIYFQGNSAPDKSGLPSDRFSAERTGGSVSTLTIQRTQQEDSAVYLCASSPYPGMGNTIYFGEGSWLTVV.

The chain carries TRBV11-1 and TRBJ1-1, with D perhaps matching TRBD1 (6 bases). Between the trimmed V and J ends, which lost 5 bases and 1 base, there was a span of 11 bases. The germline V gene has CDR1 SGHAT and CDR2 FQDESV (reference sequence). CDR3 size: 14 residues. The CDR3 region is CASSVDRTNTEAFF. The CDR3 DNA reads as TGTGCCAGCAGCGTCGACAGGACGAACACTGAAGCTTTCTTT.

The chain is built from TRBV19 and TRBJ2-7; perhaps TRBD2 as D (5 bases). Germline V lookup: CDR1 LNHDA, CDR2 SQIVND (reference sequence). The CDR3 is made up of 16 amino acids. V lost 5 bases and J lost 3, with 20 bases in between. The CDR3 protein is CASSPSRAGDVYEQYF. The CDR3 DNA follows: TGTGCCAGTAGTCCATCCCGGGCCGGGGATGTCTACGAGCAGTACTTC.

The chain joins TRBV10-3 to TRBJ2-2; TRBD1 matches at 10 bases. V gave up 9 bases and J gave up 5 bases; unmatched junction bases: 6. Looked up from germline, CDR1 is ENHRY and CDR2 is SYGVKD. The CDR3 runs to 14 residues. The CDR3 sequence is CAIRDRGGTGELFF. The DNA of the CDR3 is TGTGCCATTCGGGACAGGGGTGGGACCGGGGAGCTGTTTTTT.

The chain has TRBV19 and TRBJ2-7, with TRBD2 matching over 7 bases. Looked up from germline, CDR1 is LNHDA and CDR2 is SQIVND (reference sequence). The CDR3 runs to 15 residues. V was clipped by 5 bases and J by 0 bases; unmatched bases: 7. The CDR3: CASSLRTRDSYEQYF. The CDR3 nucleotides are TGTGCCAGTAGTCTGAGGACTAGAGACTCCTACGAGCAGTACTTC.

The chain joins TRBV9 to TRBJ2-1, with D tentatively TRBD1 (6 bases). CDR1 and CDR2 from the germline V gene are SGDLS and YYNGEE. The V and J ends lost 3 bases and 6 bases respectively, with 13 bases between them. The CDR3 consists of 14 residues. The CDR3 DNA reads as TGTGCCAGCAGCGGCTGGACAGATTCCAATGAGCAGTTCTTC. It codes for CASSGWTDSNEQFF.

This clone has a single count. The genes are TRBV28 and TRBJ2-7; D not resolved. CDR3 length: 15 amino acids. The V end was cut by 3 bases, the J end by 0 bases, with 12 bases between. CDR1 and CDR2 (germline): MDHEN, SYDVKM. The CDR3 region has the DNA TGTGCCAGCAGTTTCCACAGCCGTAACTCCTACGAGCAGTACTTC. Its protein is CASSFHSRNSYEQYF. The full variable domain, in which reference TRBV28 and TRBJ2-7 provide the parts outside the CDR3, is DVKVTQSSRYLVKRTGEKVFLECVQDMDHENMFWYRQDPGLGLRLIYFSYDVKMKEKGDIPEGYSVSREKKERFSLILESASTNQTSMYLCASSFHSRNSYEQYFGPGTRLTVT.

V and J are TRBV27 and TRBJ2-7; possibly TRBD2 for D (6 bases). Trimming removed 1 base at V and 3 bases at J, with 7 bases between. The V gene's germline CDR1 is MNHEY and CDR2 SMNVEV (reference sequence). This CDR3 spans 13 amino acids. CDR3 amino acids: CASSLLADYEQYF. Written as DNA, the CDR3 is TGTGCCAGCAGTTTATTAGCGGACTACGAGCAGTACTTC.

This chain uses TRBV5-1 with TRBJ1-3; 10 nucleotides align to TRBD1. This CDR3 is built from 14 residues. Germline values: CDR1 SGHRS, CDR2 YFSETQ. J was trimmed by 7 bases and V by 2 bases; bases with no gene match: 3. The CDR3 region has the DNA TGCGCCAGCAGCTTTGGGGACAGGGGTAACACCATATATTTT. It is translated as CASSFGDRGNTIYF.

Comment on this clone: This same CDR3 is encoded by further DNA sequences in the sample. In nucleotides, the CDR3 is TGTGCCAGCAGCCTGGGACAGATCTATGGCTACACCTTC. Translation: CASSLGQIYGYTF. This chain connects TRBV7-9 to TRBJ1-2; 7 bases line up with TRBD1. V was clipped by 5 bases and J by 4 bases; unmatched bases: 4. CDR1 is SEHNR and CDR2 is FQNEAQ in the germline V gene (reference sequence). The CDR3 covers 13 residues.

The chain uses TRBV21-1 and TRBJ2-2; no check of the table's D call, TRBD2, against the DNA was made. TRBV21-1 is noted as a pseudogene. The length of the CDR3 is 22 residues. DNA for the CDR3: TGTGCCAGCAGCATATCTCGGGACACCCCGACTAGCGGGAGGGGCCTTGCCGGGGAGCTGTTTTTT. Amino acids: CASSISRDTPTSGRGLAGELFF.

The J gene is TRBJ2-5, the V gene TRBV5-4; D gene uncertain. Germline CDR1 and CDR2: SGHNT and YYREEE (reference sequence). V lost 2 bases and J 6 bases, leaving 14 bases between the germline ends. The CDR3 consists of 14 residues. The CDR3 region is CASSFRQGIKTQYF. The CDR3 bases are TGTGCCAGCAGCTTTCGACAAGGAATAAAGACCCAGTACTTC.

The chain couples TRBV27 to TRBJ2-3, with TRBD1 matching 7 bases. CDR3 length equals 15 residues. Germline V gene data show CDR1 as MNHEY and CDR2 as SMNVEV (reference sequence). V lost 6 bases to trimming and J lost 4 bases; unmatched junction nucleotides: 10. In nucleotides, the CDR3 is TGTGCCAGCAGACCCTTAAACCAGGGGGCAGATACGCAGTATTTT. Its translation is CASRPLNQGADTQYF.

CDR3 nucleotides: TGTGCCAGCAGCCCTCACCCCGCTTTGACCTGGACACAGTACTTC. Encoded protein: CASSPHPALTWTQYF. The rearrangement joins TRBV6-5 to TRBJ2-7, with a tentative D call TRBD1 (5 bases). V was shortened by 6 bases and J by 10 bases, with 25 bases between the two germline ends. The germline V gene has CDR1 MNHEY and CDR2 SVGAGI. This CDR3 contains 15 residues.